This TCR beta chain was sequenced during a study of Ad26.COV2.S vaccination and SARS-CoV-2 variants. Overall study context: Intramuscularly, Ad26.COV2.S was given either once or twice, 56 days apart. Whole-study results and caveats: Placebo recipients trailed vaccine recipients in spike-specific TCR breadth.

The method was immunoSEQ multiplex PCR; TCRdb's version includes in-frame clones alone and lacks a portion of them. The sample lists about 680,000 clones, roughly 90% seen once, with nearly 1.5% in the top ten. From germline, CDR1 is LNHNV and CDR2 YYDKDF (reference sequence). This CDR3 comprises 14 residues. Trimming left V 0 bases short and J 0 bases short, with 5 bases between. The table lists this clone with a few counts. Its matching antigen is unknown. The sample's treatment: 15 to 20 received Ad26.COV2.S at low or high dose, single or two shots; roughly 5 received placebo; per-sample allocation not given. Day 63 after the first injection of vaccine or placebo was the sampling time.

The receptor was isolated from a person between 18 and 59 years old who received the Ad26.COV2.S COVID-19 vaccine or a placebo. Sequencing was performed on peripheral blood, taken in a trial of Ad26.COV2.S vaccine versus placebo. V gene TRBV15 combines with J gene TRBJ2-5; D gene ambiguous. This chain's CDR3 is CATSREANQETQYF. The CDR3 DNA reads as TGTGCCACCAGCAGAGAGGCCAACCAAGAGACCCAGTACTTC.